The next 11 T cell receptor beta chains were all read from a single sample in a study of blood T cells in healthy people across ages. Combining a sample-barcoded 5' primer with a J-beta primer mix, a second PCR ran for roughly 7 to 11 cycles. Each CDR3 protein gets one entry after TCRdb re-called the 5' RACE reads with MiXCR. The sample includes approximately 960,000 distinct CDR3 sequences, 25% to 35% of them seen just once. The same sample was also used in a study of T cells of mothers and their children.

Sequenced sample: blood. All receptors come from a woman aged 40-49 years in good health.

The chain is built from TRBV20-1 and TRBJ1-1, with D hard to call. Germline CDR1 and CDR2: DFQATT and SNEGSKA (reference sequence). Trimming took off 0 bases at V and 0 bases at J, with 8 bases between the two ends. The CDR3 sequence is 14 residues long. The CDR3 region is CSARDALMNTEAFF. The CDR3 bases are TGCAGTGCTAGAGATGCACTGATGAACACTGAAGCTTTCTTT.

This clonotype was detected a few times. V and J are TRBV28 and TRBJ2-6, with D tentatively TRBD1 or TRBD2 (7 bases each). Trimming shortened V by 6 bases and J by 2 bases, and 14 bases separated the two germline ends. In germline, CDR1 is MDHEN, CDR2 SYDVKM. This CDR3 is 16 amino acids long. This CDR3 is CASRGGTVTGANVLTF. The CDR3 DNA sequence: TGTGCCAGCAGGGGAGGGACAGTCACTGGGGCCAACGTCCTGACTTTC.

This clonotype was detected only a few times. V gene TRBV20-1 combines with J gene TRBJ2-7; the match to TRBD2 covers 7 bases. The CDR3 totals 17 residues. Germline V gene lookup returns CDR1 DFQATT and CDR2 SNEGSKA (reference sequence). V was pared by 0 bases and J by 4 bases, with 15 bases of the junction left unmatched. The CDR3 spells CSARDVQGQAGGYEQYF. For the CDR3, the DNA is TGCAGTGCTAGAGATGTCCAAGGGCAGGCCGGGGGGTACGAGCAGTACTTC.

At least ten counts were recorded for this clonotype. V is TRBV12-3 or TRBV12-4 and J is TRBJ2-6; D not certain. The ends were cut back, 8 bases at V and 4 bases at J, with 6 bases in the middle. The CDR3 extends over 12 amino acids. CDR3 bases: TGTGCCAGCCGCCGGGGGGCCAACGTCCTGACTTTC. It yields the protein CASRRGANVLTF.

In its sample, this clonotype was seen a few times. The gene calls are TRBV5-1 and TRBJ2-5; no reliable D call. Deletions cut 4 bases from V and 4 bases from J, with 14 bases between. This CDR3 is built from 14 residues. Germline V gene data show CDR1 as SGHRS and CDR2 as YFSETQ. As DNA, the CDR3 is TGCGCCAGCAGCCCATTCGAAGGGTCAGAGACCCAGTACTTC. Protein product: CASSPFEGSETQYF.

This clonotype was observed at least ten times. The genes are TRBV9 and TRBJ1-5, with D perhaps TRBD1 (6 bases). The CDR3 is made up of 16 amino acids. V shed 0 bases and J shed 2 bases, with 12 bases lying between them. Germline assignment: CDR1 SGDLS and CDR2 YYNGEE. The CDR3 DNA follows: TGTGCCAGCAGCGTAGGGGCAGGGGCGGGCAATCAGCCCCAGCATTTT. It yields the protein CASSVGAGAGNQPQHF.

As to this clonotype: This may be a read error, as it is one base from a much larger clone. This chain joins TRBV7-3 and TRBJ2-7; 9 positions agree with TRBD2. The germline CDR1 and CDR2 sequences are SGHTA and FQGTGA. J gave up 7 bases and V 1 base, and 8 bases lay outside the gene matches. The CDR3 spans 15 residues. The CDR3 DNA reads TGTGCCAGCAGCTTAATAGCGGGGGCGGACAATGAGCAGTACTTC. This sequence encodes CASSLIAGADNEQYF.

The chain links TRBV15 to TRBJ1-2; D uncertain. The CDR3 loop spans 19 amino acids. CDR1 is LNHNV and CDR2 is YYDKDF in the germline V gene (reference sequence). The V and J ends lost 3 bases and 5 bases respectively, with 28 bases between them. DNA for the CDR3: TGTGCCACCAGCAGCGACCTGGTGGACGTGGGCCCCTCGGGTTATGGCTACACCTTC. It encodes CATSSDLVDVGPSGYGYTF.

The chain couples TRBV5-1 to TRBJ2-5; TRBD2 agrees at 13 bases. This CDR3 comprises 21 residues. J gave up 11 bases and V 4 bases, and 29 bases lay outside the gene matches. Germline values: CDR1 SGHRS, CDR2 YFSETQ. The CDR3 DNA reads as TGCGCCAGCAGCCCCGGGACAGGGGGAGGGACTAGCGGGACCCATGTTTACGAACAGTACTTC. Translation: CASSPGTGGGTSGTHVYEQYF.

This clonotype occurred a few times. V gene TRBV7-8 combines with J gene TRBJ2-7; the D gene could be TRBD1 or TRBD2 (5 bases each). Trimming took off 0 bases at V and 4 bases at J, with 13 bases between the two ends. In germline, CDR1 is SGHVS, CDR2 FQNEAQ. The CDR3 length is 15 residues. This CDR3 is CASSLALLGDYEQYF. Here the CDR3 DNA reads TGTGCCAGCAGCTTAGCCTTACTAGGGGATTACGAGCAGTACTTC.

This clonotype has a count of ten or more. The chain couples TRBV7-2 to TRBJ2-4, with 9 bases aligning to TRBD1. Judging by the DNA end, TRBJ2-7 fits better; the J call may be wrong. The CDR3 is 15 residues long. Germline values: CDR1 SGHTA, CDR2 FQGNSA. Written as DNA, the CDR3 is TGTGCCAGCAGCTCAGCGGGACAGGGAGTTAACGAGCAGTACTTC. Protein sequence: CASSSAGQGVNEQYF.